Only a few counts were recorded for the clone carrying this T cell receptor beta chain. The TCRbeta library incorporated unique molecular identifiers. TCRdb reprocessed the PCR reads via MiXCR and lists one record per CDR3 protein. The sample has more than 450,000 distinct CDR3 sequences; around 20% are singletons. These data belong to a study of T-cell reconstitution after alpha-beta-depleted transplantation in children. V was trimmed by 4 bases and J by 3 bases, leaving 11 bases between them. CDR3 length equals 14 residues. In germline, CDR1 is SGHRS, CDR2 YFSETQ. The chain recombines TRBV5-1 with TRBJ1-5, with a weak D call TRBD1 (5 bases). This sequence was found in a human donor who donated a stem cell graft to a child with acute lymphoblastic leukemia. This specimen consisted of PBMCs from the stem cell graft donor, obtained from the stem cell graft. The CDR3 DNA reads TGCGCCAGCAGCGACGGGACCTCCAATCAGCCCCAGCATTTT. Its protein product is CASSDGTSNQPQHF.